The rows below give T cell receptor beta chains drawn from one sample of a study of blood T cell repertoires in COVID-19. Generated by immunoSEQ multiplex PCR, the TCRdb table keeps only in-frame clones and is missing some. The data contain about 67,000 clones, 87% of them singletons. Sequencing was done on a sample of peripheral blood. The receptor set was obtained from a man aged 45-65 years with active COVID-19. The CDR3 runs from the conserved cysteine through the conserved F or W. The order of the fields is CDR3 protein, CDR3 DNA, V gene, J gene, D gene, clone size. The D gene is left open where the match is weak. Size values are once, few and many counts, or a class for expanded clones, and some rows have none.

CASSPGGAGLETQYF	TGTGCCAGCAGCCCCGGGGGAGCGGGGCTGGAGACCCAGTACTTC	TRBV5-4	TRBJ2-5	TRBD2	.
CAISESSTVYEQYF	TGTGCCATCAGTGAGTCTTCGACAGTCTACGAGCAGTACTTC	TRBV10-3	TRBJ2-7	.	.
CASSRFGSEQYF	TGTGCCAGCAGCCGCTTCGGGTCCGAGCAGTACTTC	TRBV5-6	TRBJ2-7	.	.
CASSQAGASTEAFF	TGTGCCAGCAGCCAAGCAGGGGCGAGTACTGAAGCTTTCTTT	TRBV14	TRBJ1-1	.	.
CASTRTLNTEAFF	TGTGCCAGCACCAGAACCTTGAACACTGAAGCTTTCTTT	TRBV5-4	TRBJ1-1	.	.
CASNWEGGYGYTF	TGTGCCAGCAATTGGGAGGGCGGCTATGGCTACACCTTC	TRBV2	TRBJ1-2	.	.
CASSGGLGRAGELFF	TGTGCCAGCAGCGGGGGACTAGGGAGGGCCGGGGAGCTGTTTTTT	TRBV5-4	TRBJ2-2	TRBD2	.
CATSRGANEAFF	TGTGCCACCAGCCGGGGGGCAAATGAAGCTTTCTTT	TRBV12-3/TRBV12-4	TRBJ1-1	.	.
CASKRRDRGRSYEQYF	TGTGCCAGCAAGCGTCGGGACAGGGGACGGTCCTACGAGCAGTACTTC	TRBV2	TRBJ2-7	TRBD1	.
CASSRATAGGNTGELFF	TGTGCCAGCAGCCGCGCGACAGCCGGTGGGAACACCGGGGAGCTGTTTTTT	TRBV3-1/TRBV3-2	TRBJ2-2	.	once
CASSLQGLRTDTQYF	TGTGCCAGCAGCTTACAGGGGTTACGCACAGATACGCAGTATTTT	TRBV7-3	TRBJ2-3	.	.
CASSPYPTGSNQPQHF	TGTGCCAGTTCCCCCTATCCGACAGGGAGCAATCAGCCCCAGCATTTT	TRBV19	TRBJ1-5	TRBD1	.
CASSQEAFTTTDTQYF	TGTGCCAGCAGCCAAGAAGCATTCACCACCACAGATACGCAGTATTTT	TRBV3-1/TRBV3-2	TRBJ2-3	.	.
CASNRQTNTEAFF	TGTGCCAGCAACAGACAGACGAACACTGAAGCTTTCTTT	TRBV12-3/TRBV12-4	TRBJ1-1	.	.
CASSVGLAGNEQFF	TGTGCCAGCAGTGTAGGACTAGCGGGAAACGAGCAGTTCTTC	TRBV2	TRBJ2-1	TRBD2	.
CASSSGYNEQFF	TGCGCCAGCAGCTCGGGGTACAATGAGCAGTTCTTC	TRBV5-1	TRBJ2-1	.	.